Listed here are 25 T cell receptor beta chains from one sample, sequenced in a study of Graves' ophthalmopathy and Graves' hyperthyroidism. RNA served as the template for amplifying TCR beta CDR3 regions. First-round RT-PCR employed HTBI primers, with a second-round multiplex PCR after it. TCRdb reanalysed the multiplex PCR reads using MiXCR and keeps one entry per CDR3 protein. The table lists about 550,000 distinct CDR3 sequences, 39% of them singletons, with about 4% in the top ten. The specimen sequenced was peripheral blood or thyroid tissue (not recorded which). These receptors were obtained from an adult man with Graves' hyperthyroidism.

The gene calls are TRBV7-2 and TRBJ2-5; D uncertain. The length of the CDR3 is 14 residues. In germline, CDR1 is SGHTA, CDR2 FQGNSA. V was trimmed by 1 base and J by 5 bases, leaving 11 bases between them. The CDR3 reads CASSLVETAETQYF. The CDR3, as DNA: TGTGCCAGCAGCTTAGTCGAGACGGCCGAGACCCAGTACTTC.

The CDR3 sequence is CASTRGRATGELFF. Written as DNA, the CDR3 is TGTGCCAGCACCCGCGGACGGGCAACCGGGGAGCTGTTTTTT. The chain uses TRBV2 and TRBJ2-2; D gene uncertain. The length of the CDR3 is 14 residues. V was clipped by 7 bases and J by 5 bases, with 14 bases between them. In germline, CDR1 is SNHLY, CDR2 FYNNEI.

A remark on this clonotype: It may be a read error: a sequence one base away is much more abundant. This chain links TRBV7-2 with TRBJ1-4; D ambiguous. The CDR3 contains 16 residues. The germline CDR1 and CDR2 sequences are SGHTA and FQGNSA. As DNA, the CDR3 is TGTGCCAGCAGCCCGAACCGAGGGTCCCAAAATGGAAAACTGTTTTTT. Translated: CASSPNRGSQNGKLFF.

The chain carries TRBV2 and TRBJ1-5; possible D gene TRBD1, 6 bases. Between the trimmed V and J ends, which lost 7 bases and 4 bases, there was a span of 14 bases. The CDR3 covers 14 residues. Germline V gene lookup returns CDR1 SNHLY and CDR2 FYNNEI. The CDR3 DNA reads as TGTGCCAGCACGGTAGGGGGAGGTAATCAGCCCCAGCATTTT. This codes for CASTVGGGNQPQHF.

The chain links TRBV7-8 to TRBJ2-7; 8 bases align to TRBD1. CDR3 length: 15 amino acids. V shed 2 bases, J shed 2 bases, and the junction held 5 bases outside the gene matches. CDR1 is SGHVS, CDR2 FQNEAQ, per germline. The CDR3 region is CASSLMPGGTYEQYF. Written as DNA, the CDR3 is TGTGCCAGCAGCTTAATGCCAGGGGGCACCTACGAGCAGTACTTC.

In this sample, this clonotype turned up a few times. This chain joins TRBV12-3 or TRBV12-4 and TRBJ2-5, with D possibly TRBD1 on 6 matching bases. The CDR3 consists of 14 residues. The ends were cut back, 5 bases at V and 0 bases at J, with 10 bases in the middle. CDR3 in DNA: TGTGCCAGCAGTGTACAGGGAAACCAAGAGACCCAGTACTTC. Its translation: CASSVQGNQETQYF.

This clonotype appeared a few times. Germline and junction disagree at one end, which may indicate a read error. This rearrangement joins TRBV20-1 to TRBJ2-7; 10 bases are a match to TRBD2. The CDR3 runs 16 residues. CDR1 DFQATT and CDR2 SNEGSKA come from the germline V gene (reference sequence). The CDR3, as DNA: TGTGCCTGGAGGGAAGCCCCTAGCGGGAGCTCCTACGAGCAGTACTTC. Residues: CAWREAPSGSSYEQYF.

This clonotype showed up just a few times. One junction end disagrees with the germline gene, perhaps due to a read error. The genes are TRBV7-9 and TRBJ1-6; D gene uncertain. The CDR3 is made up of 8 amino acids. Germline V CDR1 and CDR2: SEHNR, FQNEAQ (reference sequence). The CDR3 region is CASSLGGF. The CDR3 DNA sequence: TGTGCCAGCAGCTTAGGGGGATTT.

This clonotype has a count of ten or more. The chain is built from TRBV5-8 and TRBJ1-6, with D possibly being TRBD1 (5 bases). This CDR3 has 17 residues. Germline V gene sequence: CDR1 SGHTS, CDR2 YDEGEE. V lost 5 bases and J 1 base, leaving 16 bases between the germline ends. The CDR3 spells CASRTGGAGSYNSPLHF. The CDR3 DNA is TGTGCCAGCAGGACCGGGGGTGCGGGATCCTATAATTCACCCCTCCACTTT.

This clonotype was picked up many times. This chain uses TRBV5-1 with TRBJ2-2; D might be TRBD2 (5 bases). Trimming left V 2 bases short and J 0 bases short, with 14 bases between. Germline assignment: CDR1 SGHRS and CDR2 YFSETQ. CDR3 length: 17 amino acids. The CDR3 coding sequence is TGCGCCAGCAGCTTACCGGACTTCTTCGCGAACACCGGGGAGCTGTTTTTT. This translates into CASSLPDFFANTGELFF.

This clonotype was seen more than once but under ten times. Given a much more abundant clone one base away, this may be a read error. The chain uses TRBV4-2 and TRBJ2-5, with D possibly matching TRBD2 (6 bases). This CDR3 is built from 14 residues. The V end lost 1 base, the J end lost 5 bases, and 11 bases lay between the germline ends. From germline, CDR1 is LGHNA and CDR2 YNFKEQ. DNA of the CDR3: TGTGCCAGCAGCCAAGCGGAGGGCGGGGAGACCCAGTACTTC. As protein: CASSQAEGGETQYF.

This clonotype has more than one count but fewer than ten. An end of the junction does not agree with germline; a read error may underlie this. The V call is TRBV2, the J call TRBJ1-2; D might be TRBD1 (6 bases). Per the germline V gene, CDR1 is SNHLY and CDR2 is FYNNEI. This CDR3 spans 14 amino acids. CDR3 in amino acids: CASTSQGNNYVYTF. The CDR3 DNA follows: TGTGCCAGCACCTCCCAGGGGAACAATTATGTCTACACCTTC.

The J gene is TRBJ1-4, the V gene TRBV4-1, with a weak D call TRBD1 (5 bases). V was shortened by 0 bases and J by 0 bases, with 14 bases between the two germline ends. This CDR3 has 18 residues. Germline CDR1 is MGHRA and CDR2 is YSYEKL. The CDR3 here is CASSQDPGLGATNEKLFF. DNA of the CDR3: TGCGCCAGCAGCCAAGATCCCGGGTTGGGGGCAACTAATGAAAAACTGTTTTTT.

This clonotype was seen at least ten times. This chain uses TRBV29-1 with TRBJ1-1, with D unclear. The CDR3 has 14 amino acids. Trimming left V 2 bases short and J 1 base short, with 11 bases between. Per the germline V gene, CDR1 is SQVTM and CDR2 is ANQGSEA. The CDR3 DNA is TGCAGCGTTGAATGGGTCGGGAAGAACACTGAAGCTTTCTTT. Protein sequence: CSVEWVGKNTEAFF.

This chain joins TRBV20-1 and TRBJ2-5, with 16 bases matching TRBD2. Germline loops: CDR1 DFQATT, CDR2 SNEGSKA (reference sequence). V lost 3 bases, J lost 5 bases, and 9 bases stayed unmatched. CDR3 size: 17 residues. CDR3 residues: CSASGPGTSGGDETQYF. CDR3 nucleotides: TGCAGTGCTAGCGGGCCTGGGACTAGCGGGGGGGATGAGACCCAGTACTTC.

This clonotype was seen just once. The DNA for the CDR3 is TGTGCCAGCAGCTTAGGGGGGGCTGAGCGCAATCAGCCCCAGCATTTT. It is translated as CASSLGGAERNQPQHF. The chain links TRBV11-2 to TRBJ1-5; a possible D gene is TRBD1 (6 bases). The CDR3 spans 16 residues. Looked up from germline, CDR1 is SGHAT and CDR2 is FQNNGV. Trimming cost V 1 base and J 2 bases, with 12 bases left between them.

Concerning this clonotype: A much larger clone is a single base away; this may be a read error. The rearrangement uses TRBV20-1 and TRBJ2-7, with D perhaps matching TRBD1 (7 bases). Between the trimmed V and J ends, which lost 1 base and 0 bases, there was a span of 16 bases. CDR1 and CDR2 (germline): DFQATT, SNEGSKA (reference sequence). The CDR3 is made up of 16 amino acids. The CDR3 DNA is TGCAGTGCTAGAGCTTGGGGGCAGGGGGGCTCCTACGAGCAGTACTTC. This translates into CSARAWGQGGSYEQYF.

Note on this clonotype: Compared with germline, one end of the junction differs, possibly owing to a read error. The chain joins TRBV5-1 to TRBJ1-5, with D uncertain. CDR1 and CDR2 (germline): SGHRS, YFSETQ. The CDR3 covers 14 residues. CDR3 bases: TGTGCTAGCCCCTCCGGACCGATATTTCAGCCCCAGCATTTT. Protein: CASPSGPIFQPQHF.

Remarks on this clonotype: Given a much more abundant clone one base away, this may be a read error. The V call is TRBV10-3, the J call TRBJ1-4, with D perhaps matching TRBD1 (6 bases). Trimming stripped 10 bases from V and 0 bases from J, with 18 bases between. Germline CDR1 ENHRY, CDR2 SYGVKD. CDR3 length: 16 amino acids. The CDR3 region has the DNA TGTGCCAGCGGTTACTCGAGGGGGTCAACTAATGAAAAACTGTTTTTT. It is translated as CASGYSRGSTNEKLFF.

The chain's CDR3 is CASSDRDFNYNEQFF. Written as DNA, the CDR3 is TGTGCCAGCAGCGACAGGGACTTTAACTACAATGAGCAGTTCTTC. The rearrangement joins TRBV7-2 to TRBJ2-1, with D possibly TRBD1 on 7 matching bases. There are 15 residues in the CDR3. CDR1 is SGHTA, CDR2 FQGNSA, per germline. V was clipped by 5 bases and J by 3 bases, with 14 bases between them.

This clonotype was observed at least ten times. The rearrangement uses TRBV7-6 and TRBJ2-7; possible D gene TRBD2, 6 bases. This CDR3 has 15 residues. Germline lookup yields CDR1 SGHVS and CDR2 FNYEAQ. V gave up 5 bases and J gave up 5 bases, with 19 bases separating them. CDR3 DNA sequence: TGTGCCAGCAGCGCGCGCCACGGAGGGGAGGACGAGCAGTACTTC. This codes for CASSARHGGEDEQYF.

This clonotype was recorded at least ten times. The chain has TRBV25-1 and TRBJ2-2; 8 bases agree with TRBD1. Germline values: CDR1 MGHDK, CDR2 SYGVNS. The CDR3 has 15 amino acids. J was trimmed by 3 bases and V by 3 bases; bases with no gene match: 3. CDR3 protein: CASSETGDDTGELFF. CDR3 nucleotide sequence: TGTGCCAGCAGTGAGACAGGGGATGACACCGGGGAGCTGTTTTTT.

This clonotype has a count of ten or more. This sequence joins TRBV29-1 and TRBJ1-2; 7 positions match TRBD1. Germline V lookup: CDR1 SQVTM, CDR2 ANQGSEA. The CDR3 runs to 12 residues. Losses at the gene ends were 7 bases for V and 2 bases for J; bases not matched to a gene: 4. Written as DNA, the CDR3 is TGCAGCGCTTTGACAGGGAACTATGGCTACACCTTC. Encoded protein: CSALTGNYGYTF. The whole variable domain, filled in from reference TRBV29-1 and TRBJ1-2, reads SAVISQKPSRDICQRGTSLTIQCQVDSQVTMMFWYRQQPGQSLTLIATANQGSEATYESGFVIDKFPISRPNLTFSTLTVSNMSPEDSSIYLCSALTGNYGYTFGSGTRLTVV.

The chain has TRBV29-1 and TRBJ2-3; the D is unclear. This CDR3 region has 14 residues. V gave up 4 bases and J gave up 0 bases, with 11 bases separating them. Germline CDR1 and CDR2: SQVTM and ANQGSEA. The CDR3 region is CSVARTPSTDTQYF. The CDR3 bases are TGCAGCGTTGCCCGGACGCCAAGCACAGATACGCAGTATTTT.

This clonotype was seen many times. The gene calls are TRBV12-3 or TRBV12-4 and TRBJ1-1; TRBD1 might be the D (6 bases). There are 13 residues in the CDR3. The germline V and J ends were trimmed by 10 bases and 5 bases, with 17 bases remaining between them. DNA of the CDR3: TGTGCCACCCAACAAAACAGGGAAACTGAAGCTTTCTTT. The encoded protein is CATQQNRETEAFF.